This T cell receptor beta chain was retrieved from a study of blood T cell repertoires in COVID-19. About the study: Samples taken during acute and convalescent COVID-19 were collected in the United States, Italy and Spain. PBMCs, B-cell-depleted T cells, or T cells were the source of the cDNA or gDNA that made up the material.

Germline V CDR1 and CDR2: KGHDR, SFDVKD. The ends were cut back, 4 bases at V and 1 base at J, with 15 bases in the middle. The CDR3 consists of 16 residues. Per the study methods: Quantification of nucleated cells was approximated via reference gene primer amplification. The repertoire was sequenced with immunoSEQ multiplex PCR; TCRdb's copy has only in-frame clones and lacks some. The DNA was the basis for D and trimming; V, J and clone size are from that table. The sample holds some 68,000 clones, roughly nine tenths seen once. This sequence was found in a man over 45 with active COVID-19. The chain combines TRBV24-1 with TRBJ2-5; TRBD1 might be the D (6 bases). What was sequenced was peripheral blood. Here the CDR3 reads CATSDSRTVLQETQYF. Written as DNA, the CDR3 is TGTGCCACCAGTGACTCAAGGACAGTCCTCCAAGAGACCCAGTACTTC.